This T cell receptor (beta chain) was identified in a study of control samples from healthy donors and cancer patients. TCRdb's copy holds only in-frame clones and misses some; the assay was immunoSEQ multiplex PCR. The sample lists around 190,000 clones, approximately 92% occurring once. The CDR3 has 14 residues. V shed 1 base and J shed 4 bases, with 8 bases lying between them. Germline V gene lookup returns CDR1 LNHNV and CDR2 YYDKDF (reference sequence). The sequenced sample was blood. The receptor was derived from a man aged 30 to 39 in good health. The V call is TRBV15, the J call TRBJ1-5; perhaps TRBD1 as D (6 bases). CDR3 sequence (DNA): TGTGCCACCAGCAGAGGAGGGGGGAATCAGCCCCAGCATTTT. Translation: CATSRGGGNQPQHF.